The T cell receptor (beta chain) under discussion was sequenced for a study of blood T cell repertoires in COVID-19 (TCRdb year 2020). Notes on the research overall: Collaborator samples came from the United States, Italy and Spain and covered acute and convalescent phases of COVID-19. The repertoires were made available in a free public database intended to serve as a resource for research on the immune response to SARS-CoV-2. The samples were drawn from two sources: the first 160 participants of the ongoing ImmuneRACE study, and 1,000 to 1,500 subjects contributed by 6 global collaborators. Sample metadata almost always included a de-identified subject ID, COVID-19 status, age in years and sex. The prospective study material was composed of cDNA or gDNA derived from T cells, B-cell-depleted T cells, or PBMCs. HLA class I and class II types, where available, came from metadata supplied by the sample provider rather than from assay-based typing. Subjects who had been exposed to COVID-19, were actively infected with it, or had recovered from it provided the deeply sampled blood TCRbeta repertoires that made up the dataset.

Inclusive of the bounding cysteine and phenylalanine, the CDR3 is 15 residues long. The kept DNA is CDR3 alone, 45 bases in frame from the first base. V trim: 7 bases; J trim: 4 bases; unmatched bases: 8. The germline V gene gives CDR1 as SNHLY and CDR2 as FYNNEI. Summary of the overall study and its limitations: Clinical and demographic metadata were provided uncurated, with the amount varying by source and participant.

This clone was picked up one time. Which antigen it targets is not known. The record has no base qualities; no much larger clone is one base away. TCRbeta CDR3 regions were amplified from genomic DNA by means of the immunoSEQ Assay, a bias-controlled multiplex PCR. As for the authors' bioinformatics: The number of nucleated cells in each sample was estimated from the amplification of reference gene primers within the assay. To quantify the absolute abundance of each unique TCRbeta CDR3 rearrangement, sequence reads were collapsed and filtered. For each sample, productive Simpson clonality was calculated by taking the square root of Simpson's diversity index across productive rearrangements. TCRdb re-hosts the immuneACCESS table, in-frame sequences only. Its copies lack some clones; in the studies checked, an unresolved V gene accounts for under half of them, and the cause for the rest is not known. That table is the source of V, J and clone size, and D and trimming were worked out from the DNA. Within this sample are about 67,000 clones, with 70% to 90% of them counted one time only. Around 4.4% of the sample lies in the top ten.

Each collaborating institution followed its own protocols to collect whole blood in K2EDTA tubes. For TCRbeta analysis, collaborators shipped samples as frozen whole blood, isolated PBMCs, or DNA extracted from either of those sample types. The chain is encoded by TRBV2 joined to TRBJ2-2; 8 bases in the junction line up with TRBD1. The TCR comes from a man in his fifties or sixties with active COVID-19. Sequencing used peripheral blood. The DNA sequence is as follows: TGTGCCAGCACTCTGAGGACAGGGCCCACCGGGGAGCTGTTTTTT. Its translation reads: CASTLRTGPTGELFF.